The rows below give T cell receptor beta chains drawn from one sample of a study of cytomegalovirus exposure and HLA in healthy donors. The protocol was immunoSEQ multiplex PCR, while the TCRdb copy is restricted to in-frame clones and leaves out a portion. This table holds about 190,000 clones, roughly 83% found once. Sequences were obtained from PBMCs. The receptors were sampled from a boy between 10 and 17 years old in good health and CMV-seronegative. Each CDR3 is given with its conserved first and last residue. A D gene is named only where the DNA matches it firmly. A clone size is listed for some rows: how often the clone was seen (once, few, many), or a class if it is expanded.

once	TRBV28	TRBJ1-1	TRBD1	CASSFVRIRDSEAFF	TGTGCCAGCAGTTTTGTCAGAATCCGGGACAGTGAAGCTTTCTTT
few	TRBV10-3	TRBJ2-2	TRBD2	CAISTRTSGFTGELFF	TGTGCCATCAGCACCCGGACTAGCGGATTCACCGGGGAGCTGTTTTTT
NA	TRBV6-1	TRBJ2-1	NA	CASSLFLNEQFF	TGTGCCAGCAGTCTTTTTTTAAATGAGCAGTTCTTC
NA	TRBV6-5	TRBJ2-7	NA	CASRTQAGFYEQYF	TGTGCCAGCAGGACCCAGGCCGGTTTTTACGAGCAGTACTTC
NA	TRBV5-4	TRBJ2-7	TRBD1	CASSQRQGPYEQYF	TGTGCCAGCAGCCAAAGACAGGGTCCCTACGAGCAGTACTTC
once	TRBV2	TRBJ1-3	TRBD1	CASRVTGTGAGNTIYF	TGTGCCAGCAGGGTAACCGGGACAGGGGCTGGAAACACCATATATTTT
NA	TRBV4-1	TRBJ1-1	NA	CASSQGRGGTEAFF	TGCGCCAGCAGCCAGGGCCGGGGGGGCACTGAAGCTTTCTTT
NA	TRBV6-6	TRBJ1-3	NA	CASKGADLSGNTIYF	TGTGCCAGCAAGGGAGCCGATCTCTCTGGAAACACCATATATTTT
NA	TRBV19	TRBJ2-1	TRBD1	CASSIVTGGNEQFF	TGTGCCAGTAGTATAGTGACAGGGGGGAATGAGCAGTTCTTC
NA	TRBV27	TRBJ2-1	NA	CASSAKLGPAHNEQFF	TGTGCCAGCAGTGCGAAACTAGGACCGGCCCACAATGAGCAGTTCTTC
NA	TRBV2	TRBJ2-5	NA	CATRERETQYF	TGTGCCACCAGGGAACGAGAGACCCAGTACTTC
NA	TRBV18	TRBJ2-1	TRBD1	CASSPTEGQSWNEQFF	TGTGCCAGCTCACCGACCGAGGGACAGTCCTGGAATGAGCAGTTCTTC
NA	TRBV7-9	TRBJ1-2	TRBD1	CASSFGTGTHGYTF	TGTGCCAGCAGCTTTGGGACAGGGACCCATGGCTACACCTTC
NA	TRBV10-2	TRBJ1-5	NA	CASGAVNQPQHF	TGCGCCAGCGGGGCAGTCAATCAGCCCCAGCATTTT
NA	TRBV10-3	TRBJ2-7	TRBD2	CAAKGEGLAVYEQYF	TGTGCCGCCAAAGGGGAGGGACTAGCGGTCTACGAGCAGTACTTC
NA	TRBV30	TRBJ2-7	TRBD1	CASRDRGAIEQYF	TGTGCCTCTCGGGACAGGGGTGCTATCGAGCAGTACTTC
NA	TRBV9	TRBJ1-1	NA	CASSVSISTEAFF	TGTGCCAGCAGCGTATCCATTTCCACTGAAGCTTTCTTT
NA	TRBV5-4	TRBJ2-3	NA	CASSLGQTDTQYF	TGTGCCAGCAGCTTGGGGCAGACAGATACGCAGTATTTT
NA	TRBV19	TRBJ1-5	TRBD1	CASSTKGTGGLPQPQHF	TGTGCCAGTAGTACTAAGGGGACAGGGGGCCTGCCTCAGCCCCAGCATTTT
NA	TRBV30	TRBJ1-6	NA	CAWSAGNNSPLHF	TGTGCCTGGAGTGCAGGGAACAATTCACCCCTCCACTTT
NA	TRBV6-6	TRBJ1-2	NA	CASSYRTLTTWEGYTF	TGTGCCAGCAGTTATCGAACCCTGACTACGTGGGAGGGCTACACCTTC
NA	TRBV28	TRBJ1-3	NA	CASRPTLSGNTIYF	TGTGCCAGCAGACCGACTCTCTCTGGAAACACCATATATTTT
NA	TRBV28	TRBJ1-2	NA	CASSQGAGNYGYTF	TGTGCCAGCAGCCAGGGAGCGGGTAACTATGGCTACACCTTC
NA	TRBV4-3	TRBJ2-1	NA	CASSQDRRQGPYNEQFF	TGCGCCAGCAGCCAAGACCGCAGGCAGGGGCCCTACAATGAGCAGTTCTTC
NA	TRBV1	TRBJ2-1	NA	CTSSLARVSVKLSSYNEQFF	TGCACCAGCAGCTTGGCCAGGGTGTCGGTAAAACTGAGCTCCTACAATGAGCAGTTCTTC
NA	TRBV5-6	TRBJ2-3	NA	CASSEARLSTDTQYF	TGTGCCAGCAGCGAGGCCCGGTTGAGCACAGATACGCAGTATTTT
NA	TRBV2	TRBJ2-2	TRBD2	CASSVSGSFTGELFF	TGTGCCAGCAGCGTTAGCGGGAGCTTCACCGGGGAGCTGTTTTTT
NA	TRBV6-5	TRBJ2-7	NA	CASSYIRGLSYEQYF	TGTGCCAGCAGTTACATCAGGGGCCTGTCCTACGAGCAGTACTTC
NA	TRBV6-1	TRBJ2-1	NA	CASRVWAEQFF	TGTGCCAGCAGGGTTTGGGCTGAGCAGTTCTTC
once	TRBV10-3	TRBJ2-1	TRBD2	CAMGRGGRAGEQFF	TGTGCCATGGGGCGGGGCGGGAGGGCCGGAGAGCAGTTCTTC
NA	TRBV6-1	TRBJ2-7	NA	CASSDSGAYEQYF	TGTGCCAGCAGTGACTCAGGGGCCTACGAGCAGTACTTC
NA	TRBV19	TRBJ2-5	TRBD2	CASGQGTTETQYF	TGTGCCAGTGGACAAGGGACTACAGAGACCCAGTACTTC
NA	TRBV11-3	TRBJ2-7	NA	CASSLIPGAEQYF	TGTGCCAGCAGCTTGATTCCGGGAGCCGAGCAGTACTTC
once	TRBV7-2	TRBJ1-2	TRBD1	CASSPDRVLGYTF	TGTGCCAGCAGCCCGGACAGGGTTCTTGGCTACACCTTC
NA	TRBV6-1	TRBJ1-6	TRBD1	CASSGRTGRGLHSPLHF	TGTGCCAGCAGTGGACGGACAGGGAGGGGCCTTCATTCACCCCTCCACTTT
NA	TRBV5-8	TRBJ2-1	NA	CASSRTVYNEQFF	TGTGCCAGCAGCCGGACAGTCTACAATGAGCAGTTCTTC
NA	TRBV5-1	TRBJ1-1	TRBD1	CASSFTGVIAEAFF	TGCGCCAGCAGCTTTACAGGGGTAATAGCTGAAGCTTTCTTT
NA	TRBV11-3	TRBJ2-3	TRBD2	CASSSGGDADTQYF	TGTGCCAGCAGCTCGGGAGGGGACGCAGATACGCAGTATTTT
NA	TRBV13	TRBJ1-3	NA	CASSLSGEVSGNTIYF	TGTGCCAGCAGCTTATCGGGGGAGGTTTCTGGAAACACCATATATTTT
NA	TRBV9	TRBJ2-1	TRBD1	CASSASGTGDEQFF	TGTGCCAGCAGCGCCTCCGGGACAGGGGATGAGCAGTTCTTC
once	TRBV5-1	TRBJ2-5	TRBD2	CASSEGLVSETQYF	TGCGCCAGCAGCGAGGGACTAGTTTCAGAGACCCAGTACTTC